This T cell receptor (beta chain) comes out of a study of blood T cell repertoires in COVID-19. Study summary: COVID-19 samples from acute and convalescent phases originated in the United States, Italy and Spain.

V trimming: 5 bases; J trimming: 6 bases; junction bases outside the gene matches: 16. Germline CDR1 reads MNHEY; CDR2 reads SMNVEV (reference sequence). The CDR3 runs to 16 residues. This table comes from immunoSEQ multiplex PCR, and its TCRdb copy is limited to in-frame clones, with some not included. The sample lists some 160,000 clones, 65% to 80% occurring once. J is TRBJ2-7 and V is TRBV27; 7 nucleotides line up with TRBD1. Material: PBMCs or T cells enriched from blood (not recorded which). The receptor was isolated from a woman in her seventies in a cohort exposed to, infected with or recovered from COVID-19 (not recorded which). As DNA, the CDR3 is TGTGCCAGCAGTCCGCCGGGGATAAGGGGGCGAATCGAGCAGTACTTC. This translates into CASSPPGIRGRIEQYF.